The clone carrying this T cell receptor (beta chain) was detected once. The CDR3 length is 12 residues. CDR1 MNHEY and CDR2 SVGAGI come from the germline V gene. V was trimmed by 11 bases and J by 0 bases, leaving 7 bases between them. Profiled with immunoSEQ multiplex PCR; TCRdb holds only in-frame clones, not every one. Here the sample spans approximately 75,000 clones, about 92% being singletons. The data were obtained in a study of OX40 agonist ivuxolimab in advanced cancers. This TCR derives from an adult with an advanced solid tumor such as melanoma, head and neck, liver or kidney cancer. The starting material was CD4+ or CD8+ T cells sorted from blood, obtained in a trial of the OX40 agonist ivuxolimab. The rearrangement links TRBV6-5 to TRBJ2-2; D remains ambiguous. CDR3 bases: TGTGCCGTTCGCTCGAACACCGGGGAGCTGTTTTTT. Amino acid sequence: CAVRSNTGELFF.